These 23 T cell receptor beta chains were sequenced from one sample in a study of vaccination and CD4 T cells after COVID-19. Their antigens are not known. Treatment denoted: roughly 10-day PBMC culture with coronavirus spike peptide pools or control peptides (ViraFEST assay). Sequencing of cultured CD4+ T cell DNA used the Oncomine TCR Beta short-read assay. One entry per CDR3 protein, called by TCRdb with MiXCR from the PCR reads. The sample has 10,000 to 15,000 distinct CDR3 sequences, about 74% seen once. The material sequenced was CD4+ T cells from blood, cultured in vitro, taken after SARS-CoV-2 vaccination. These receptors came from a human donor who received a COVID-19 vaccine.

The chain uses TRBV7-8 and TRBJ2-5; no definite D call. The CDR3 covers 13 residues. Germline V gives CDR1 SGHVS, CDR2 FQNEAQ. V lost 1 base, J lost 1 base, and 4 bases lay in between. CDR3 loop: CASSLGPQETQYF. CDR3 coding DNA: TGTGCCAGCAGCTTAGGGCCCCAAGAGACCCAGTACTTC.

The chain joins TRBV20-1 to TRBJ2-5; 7 nucleotides match TRBD1. The CDR3 totals 17 residues. Germline CDR1 is DFQATT and CDR2 is SNEGSKA (reference sequence). The V segment lost 2 bases and the J segment 2 bases; nucleotides outside the gene matches: 14. The CDR3 region is CSARRIPGQRFQETQYF. The CDR3 DNA reads TGCAGTGCTAGACGAATCCCGGGACAGAGATTTCAAGAGACCCAGTACTTC.

This chain connects TRBV24-1 to TRBJ1-2, with 9 nucleotides matching TRBD1. The J segment lost 4 bases and the V segment lost 4 bases, leaving 9 bases of the junction unmatched. CDR1 and CDR2 (germline): KGHDR, SFDVKD. CDR3 length: 16 amino acids. CDR3 DNA: TGTGCCACCAGTGACGCGGGACAGGGCGCAATCTATGGCTACACCTTC. Amino acids: CATSDAGQGAIYGYTF.

The chain has TRBV12-3 or TRBV12-4 and TRBJ1-5; D might be TRBD1 (5 bases). The CDR3 spans 13 residues. The V gene lost 6 bases and the J gene lost 2 bases, with 8 bases spanning the gap. This CDR3 is CASRGQGNQPQHF. The CDR3 DNA reads TGTGCCAGCAGGGGGCAGGGCAATCAGCCCCAGCATTTT.

The chain combines TRBV12-3 or TRBV12-4 with TRBJ2-1; tentative D call: TRBD2 (7 bases). With 6 bases removed from V and 0 bases from J, the gap between germline ends came to 15 bases. The CDR3 sequence is 16 residues long. CDR3 sequence: CASSPHGGPSYNEQFF. CDR3 in DNA: TGTGCCAGCAGCCCCCACGGGGGGCCCTCCTACAATGAGCAGTTCTTC.

This rearrangement joins TRBV19 to TRBJ1-5, with D perhaps TRBD1 (6 bases). Trimming removed 6 bases at V and 0 bases at J, with 18 bases between. This CDR3 has 17 residues. Germline loops: CDR1 LNHDA, CDR2 SQIVND (reference sequence). The CDR3 nucleotides read TGTGCCAGTAGGGGGGCGGTAGACAAACATAGCAATCAGCCCCAGCATTTT. Translated: CASRGAVDKHSNQPQHF.

The chain combines TRBV7-2 with TRBJ1-2; 9 bases line up with TRBD1. Trimming removed 4 bases from V and 2 bases from J; junction bases left unmatched: 8. The CDR3 consists of 16 residues. Per the germline V gene, CDR1 is SGHTA and CDR2 is FQGNSA. This CDR3 reads CASSSGGTGKNYGYTF. CDR3 sequence (DNA): TGTGCCAGCAGCTCAGGGGGGACAGGGAAGAACTATGGCTACACCTTC.

The chain carries TRBV10-1 and TRBJ1-3; possibly TRBD1 for D (5 bases). The CDR3 is 13 amino acids. Deletions cut 3 bases from V and 11 bases from J, with 14 bases between. Germline V gene lookup returns CDR1 WNHNN and CDR2 SYGVQD (reference sequence). The CDR3 DNA follows: TGCGCCAGCAGTGATGGGGCAGGGCGGGCCATATATTTT. It encodes CASSDGAGRAIYF.

This chain links TRBV24-1 with TRBJ2-3; D unclear. V shed 3 bases and J shed 1 base, with 10 bases lying between them. This CDR3 contains 15 residues. CDR1 KGHDR and CDR2 SFDVKD come from the germline V gene. In DNA, the CDR3 is TGTGCCACCAGTGATGTCTCTGAAGGCACAGATACGCAGTATTTT. It is translated as CATSDVSEGTDTQYF.

The sample holds a few counts of this clonotype. The chain has TRBV6-1 and TRBJ1-1; D remains unclear. The CDR3 loop spans 13 amino acids. Germline CDR1 MNHNS, CDR2 SASEGT. Trimming took off 7 bases at V and 6 bases at J, with 15 bases between the two ends. This chain's CDR3 is CASKIKRSAEAFF. The CDR3 bases are TGTGCCAGCAAAATAAAGCGTTCGGCTGAAGCTTTCTTT.

The chain recombines TRBV7-8 with TRBJ2-1; no clear D. The CDR3 covers 16 residues. Trimming cost V 1 base and J 7 bases, with 17 bases left between them. The germline V gene has CDR1 SGHVS and CDR2 FQNEAQ. CDR3 loop: CASSLVSSAPSNEQFF. The CDR3 coding sequence is TGTGCCAGCAGCTTAGTATCATCAGCCCCGTCGAATGAGCAGTTCTTC.

This rearrangement joins TRBV11-1 to TRBJ2-5; 9 bases match TRBD2. Unmatched junction bases numbered 0, after V lost 0 bases and J lost 1 base. This CDR3 has 15 amino acids. The germline gives CDR1 SGHAT, CDR2 FQDESV (reference sequence). The CDR3 sequence is CASSLASGGQETQYF. The DNA of the CDR3 is TGTGCCAGCAGCTTAGCTAGCGGGGGCCAAGAGACCCAGTACTTC.

The chain joins TRBV7-8 to TRBJ1-2; tentatively, D is TRBD1 (6 bases). The V and J ends lost 1 base and 4 bases respectively, with 19 bases between them. The CDR3 consists of 17 residues. Germline assignment: CDR1 SGHVS and CDR2 FQNEAQ. The CDR3 DNA sequence: TGTGCCAGCAGCTTAGGGAAAGGGACATTTGCGATCTATGGCTACACCTTC. Protein sequence: CASSLGKGTFAIYGYTF.

V gene TRBV20-1 combines with J gene TRBJ2-3; 9 positions agree with TRBD2. Germline assignment: CDR1 DFQATT and CDR2 SNEGSKA (reference sequence). The V and J ends lost 5 bases and 6 bases, in that order; junction bases with no gene match: 6. The CDR3 length is 13 residues. DNA of the CDR3: TGCAGTGCTCGCGGGGGGGGCCGGGATACGCAGTATTTT. This sequence encodes CSARGGGRDTQYF.

This sequence joins TRBV20-1 and TRBJ2-1; D might be TRBD1 or TRBD2, each matching 5 bases. Germline V gene lookup returns CDR1 DFQATT and CDR2 SNEGSKA (reference sequence). This CDR3 is built from 14 residues. V gave up 2 bases and J gave up 10 bases, with 18 bases separating them. CDR3 nucleotide sequence: TGCAGTGCTAGAAGATTGGGACCCACCCGGGAGCAGTTCTTC. It encodes CSARRLGPTREQFF.

CDR3: CASSGDPRTVQYF. The CDR3 DNA is TGTGCCAGCAGCGGCGACCCCCGGACGGTCCAGTACTTC. The rearrangement joins TRBV9 to TRBJ2-5; D is unresolved. Germline assignment: CDR1 SGDLS and CDR2 YYNGEE. The CDR3 is made up of 13 amino acids. V lost 3 bases and J lost 10, with 16 bases in between.

This clonotype was detected a few times. The chain uses TRBV20-1 and TRBJ2-1; 16 positions agree with TRBD2. V shed 0 bases and J 6 bases; nucleotides not matched to a gene: 5. Germline V gives CDR1 DFQATT, CDR2 SNEGSKA (reference sequence). The CDR3 totals 17 residues. CDR3 in amino acids: CSAREGLAGGPFNEQFF. The CDR3 DNA is TGCAGTGCTAGAGAGGGACTAGCGGGGGGGCCCTTCAATGAGCAGTTCTTC.

The chain uses TRBV6-1 and TRBJ1-1; perhaps TRBD1 as D (6 bases). CDR3 size: 15 residues. The V gene lost 3 bases and the J gene lost 0 bases, with 11 bases spanning the gap. Germline CDR1 is MNHNS and CDR2 is SASEGT. CDR3 sequence: CASSDAGAMNTEAFF. CDR3 bases: TGTGCCAGCAGTGATGCGGGGGCTATGAACACTGAAGCTTTCTTT.

This chain links TRBV21-1 with TRBJ1-1. TRBV21-1 is a pseudogene. The CDR3 sequence is 17 residues long. DNA for the CDR3: TGTGCCAGCAGCAAAGATGCTTACGGGTTGGTGAACACTGAAGCTTTCTTT. Its translation: CASSKDAYGLVNTEAFF.

The rearrangement uses TRBV20-1 and TRBJ1-5, with a possible D match to TRBD1 (5 bases). This CDR3 spans 12 amino acids. V shed 1 base and J shed 7 bases, with 8 bases lying between them. Germline V gene sequence: CDR1 DFQATT, CDR2 SNEGSKA (reference sequence). The CDR3 DNA reads TGCAGTGCTAGAGCGGGGGTACAGCCCCAGCATTTT. The encoded protein is CSARAGVQPQHF.

This clonotype showed up just once. The chain is built from TRBV6-5 and TRBJ2-7; D not certain. Germline lookup yields CDR1 MNHEY and CDR2 SVGAGI. The CDR3 is made up of 14 amino acids. V was cut by 4 bases and J by 2 bases, with 12 bases left in between. The CDR3 loop is CASSFPVSPYEQYF. The CDR3 DNA reads as TGTGCCAGCAGTTTTCCCGTATCCCCCTACGAGCAGTACTTC.

This chain uses TRBV6-1 with TRBJ2-5; a possible D gene is TRBD1 (8 bases). The CDR3 covers 14 residues. The germline V gene has CDR1 MNHNS and CDR2 SASEGT. Trimming shortened V by 6 bases and J by 10 bases, and 21 bases separated the two germline ends. The CDR3 spells CASSSTGGVRNQYF. The CDR3 nucleotides are TGTGCCAGCAGCTCCACAGGGGGGGTGAGGAACCAGTACTTC.

This rearrangement joins TRBV7-9 to TRBJ1-1; weak D call: TRBD1 (6 bases). The CDR3 loop spans 15 amino acids. Trimming left V 6 bases short and J 0 bases short, with 14 bases between. The V gene's germline CDR1 is SEHNR and CDR2 FQNEAQ (reference sequence). The CDR3 DNA follows: TGTGCCAGCAGTAGGAGGGGGGGAATGAACACTGAAGCTTTCTTT. This gives the protein CASSRRGGMNTEAFF. Full variable domain (missing parts from reference TRBV7-9 and TRBJ1-1): DTGVSQNPRHKITKRGQNVTFRCDPISEHNRLYWYRQTLGQGPEFLTYFQNEAQLEKSRLLSDRFSAERPKGSFSTLEIQRTEQGDSAMYLCASSRRGGMNTEAFFGQGTRLTVV.